This T cell receptor beta chain was identified during a study of CD8 T cells in ankylosing spondylitis. Study conclusions and caveats: A TCR beta motif made of roughly eight highly homologous variants seemed typical of ankylosing spondylitis blood.

TCRdb redid the calling of the 5' RACE reads with MiXCR, one entry per CDR3 protein. The sample has about 250,000 distinct CDR3 sequences, approximately 8.4% seen once. The CDR3 is 16 residues long. CDR1 and CDR2 (germline): ENHRY, SYGVKD. Trimming pared 3 bases from V and 2 bases from J, leaving 16 bases between. This clonotype was detected many times. Its antigen is not identified. Source material: blood, either unsorted or a sorted T cell fraction (not recorded which). This clonotype originated in a female donor with ankylosing spondylitis or in good health (not recorded which). The chain carries TRBV10-3 and TRBJ1-2; the D gene is possibly TRBD1 (6 bases). The CDR3 here is CAISELGGRLNYGYTF. In nucleotides, the CDR3 is TGTGCCATCAGTGAATTGGGGGGCAGATTAAACTATGGCTACACCTTC.